This is a list of T cell receptor beta chains from one sample in a study of OX40 agonist ivuxolimab in advanced cancers. Some clones are missing from TCRdb's copy, which holds only in-frame ones; the method was immunoSEQ multiplex PCR. The sample contains around 60,000 clones, approximately 87% of which appear only once. The material sequenced was CD4+ or CD8+ T cells sorted from blood, taken in a trial of the OX40 agonist ivuxolimab. These receptors originate from an adult with an advanced solid tumor such as melanoma, head and neck, liver or kidney cancer. Each CDR3 is given with its conserved first and last residue. A D gene is named only where the DNA matches it firmly. Expanded clones are given a class, and other clones once, few, many or no size at all.

J: TRBJ1-4
V: TRBV2
size: -
D: TRBD1
CDR3: CASSRLGGEKLFF
DNA: TGTGCCAGCAGTAGGTTAGGGGGCGAAAAACTGTTTTTT

J: TRBJ1-2
V: TRBV19
size: -
D: TRBD1
CDR3: CASSLGQAKNYGYTF
DNA: TGTGCCAGTTCCCTAGGACAGGCAAAAAACTATGGCTACACCTTC

J: TRBJ1-1
V: TRBV11-2
size: -
D: TRBD1
CDR3: CASSPRDRGRRGAFF
DNA: TGTGCCAGCAGCCCCCGGGACAGGGGAAGGCGGGGAGCTTTCTTT

J: TRBJ1-1
V: TRBV28
size: -
D: TRBD1
CDR3: CASSLLRDRDTEAFF
DNA: TGTGCCAGCAGTTTATTGAGGGACAGGGACACTGAAGCTTTCTTT

J: TRBJ2-3
V: TRBV10-3
size: once
D: -
CDR3: CAISPGGADTQYF
DNA: TGTGCCATCAGTCCAGGAGGCGCAGATACGCAGTATTTT

J: TRBJ2-7
V: TRBV5-5
size: -
D: TRBD1
CDR3: CASSSDLGTASYEQYF
DNA: TGTGCCAGCAGCTCCGACCTGGGGACAGCCTCCTACGAGCAGTACTTC

J: TRBJ2-7
V: TRBV10-1
size: -
D: -
CDR3: CASRFDRASYEQYF
DNA: TGCGCCAGCAGATTCGACAGAGCCTCCTACGAGCAGTACTTC

J: TRBJ2-7
V: TRBV14
size: -
D: -
CDR3: CASSQEGLYEQYF
DNA: TGTGCCAGCAGCCAAGAAGGGTTATACGAGCAGTACTTC

J: TRBJ1-5
V: TRBV19
size: few
D: -
CDR3: CASSIWQLNQPQHF
DNA: TGTGCCAGTAGTATTTGGCAGCTCAATCAGCCCCAGCATTTT

J: TRBJ2-3
V: TRBV7-2
size: -
D: -
CDR3: CASSPLGDSADTQYF
DNA: TGTGCCAGCAGCCCCCTTGGTGATTCCGCAGATACGCAGTATTTT

J: TRBJ2-2
V: TRBV11-3
size: -
D: TRBD1
CDR3: CASSLKPWDSGTGELFF
DNA: TGTGCCAGCAGCCTAAAACCTTGGGACAGTGGGACCGGGGAGCTGTTTTTT

J: TRBJ1-1
V: TRBV30
size: -
D: -
CDR3: CAWSVRTNTEAFF
DNA: TGTGCCTGGAGTGTACGCACGAACACTGAAGCTTTCTTT

J: TRBJ2-6
V: TRBV19
size: -
D: -
CDR3: CASMTPGANVLTF
DNA: TGTGCCAGTATGACCCCTGGGGCCAACGTCCTGACTTTC

J: TRBJ1-4
V: TRBV30
size: few
D: -
CDR3: CAWSPLQGRGEKLFF
DNA: TGTGCCTGGAGTCCACTACAGGGAAGGGGCGAAAAACTGTTTTTT

J: TRBJ2-5
V: TRBV7-2
size: -
D: -
CDR3: CASSLGGRETQYF
DNA: TGTGCCAGCAGTCTCGGAGGCCGGGAGACCCAGTACTTC

J: TRBJ2-2
V: TRBV2
size: -
D: TRBD1
CDR3: CASSPQGAGNGELFF
DNA: TGTGCCAGCAGTCCGCAGGGGGCGGGTAACGGGGAGCTGTTTTTT

J: TRBJ1-4
V: TRBV18
size: -
D: TRBD1
CDR3: CASSPQTGHNEKLFF
DNA: TGTGCCAGCTCACCACAGACAGGGCATAATGAAAAACTGTTTTTT

J: TRBJ1-1
V: TRBV5-6
size: once
D: -
CDR3: CASSLTGDGYSTEAFF
DNA: TGTGCCAGCAGCCTCACGGGGGACGGGTATAGCACTGAAGCTTTCTTT

J: TRBJ1-2
V: TRBV18
size: -
D: TRBD1
CDR3: CASSPTGGLYGYTF
DNA: TGTGCCAGCTCGCCGACAGGGGGCCTCTATGGCTACACCTTC

J: TRBJ1-6
V: TRBV7-3
size: -
D: -
CDR3: CASSHGGNSPLHF
DNA: TGTGCCAGCAGCCATGGAGGGAATTCACCCCTCCACTTT

J: TRBJ2-2
V: TRBV2
size: -
D: TRBD1
CDR3: CASSVEGGFNTGELFF
DNA: TGTGCCAGCAGTGTCGAAGGGGGCTTCAACACCGGGGAGCTGTTTTTT

J: TRBJ2-5
V: TRBV7-1
size: -
D: -
CDR3: CASSSQGRETQYF
DNA: TGTGCCAGCAGCTCCCAGGGGCGAGAGACCCAGTACTTC

J: TRBJ2-7
V: TRBV5-1
size: once
D: TRBD1
CDR3: CASSLESGRGSPYEQYF
DNA: TGCGCCAGCAGCTTGGAATCGGGCAGGGGGTCCCCTTACGAGCAGTACTTC

J: TRBJ2-3
V: TRBV5-6
size: -
D: -
CDR3: CASSLERALRTDTQYF
DNA: TGTGCCAGCAGCTTGGAACGGGCCCTCCGCACAGATACGCAGTATTTT

J: TRBJ1-2
V: TRBV27
size: -
D: -
CDR3: CASSLSLPTIYGYTF
DNA: TGTGCCAGCAGTTTATCTCTCCCTACAATCTATGGCTACACCTTC

J: TRBJ1-2
V: TRBV2
size: once
D: -
CDR3: CAITGTYGYTF
DNA: TGTGCCATCACAGGGACTTACGGCTACACCTTC

J: TRBJ1-1
V: TRBV10-2
size: -
D: -
CDR3: CASIRQQNTEAFF
DNA: TGCGCCAGCATACGTCAGCAGAACACTGAAGCTTTCTTT

J: TRBJ2-3
V: TRBV4-3
size: -
D: -
CDR3: CASSQRWWDGTDTQYF
DNA: TGCGCCAGCAGCCAAAGGTGGTGGGATGGGACAGATACGCAGTATTTT

J: TRBJ1-2
V: TRBV6-5
size: -
D: -
CDR3: CASSYDRFVYGYTF
DNA: TGTGCCAGCAGTTATGACAGGTTTGTCTATGGCTACACCTTC

J: TRBJ2-5
V: TRBV7-2
size: -
D: TRBD2
CDR3: CASSLSSSSGASQETQYF
DNA: TGTGCCAGCAGCTTATCCTCATCTAGCGGGGCCTCCCAAGAGACCCAGTACTTC

J: TRBJ1-5
V: TRBV19
size: -
D: -
CDR3: CASRLGGVRNQPQHF
DNA: TGTGCCAGTAGACTAGGTGGGGTTCGAAATCAGCCCCAGCATTTT

J: TRBJ1-2
V: TRBV19
size: -
D: -
CDR3: CASTSDRNYGYTF
DNA: TGTGCCAGTACCTCGGACAGAAACTATGGCTACACCTTC

J: TRBJ2-1
V: TRBV29-1
size: few
D: -
CDR3: CSVDPDPPSSYNEQFF
DNA: TGCAGCGTTGATCCCGACCCTCCGAGCTCCTACAATGAGCAGTTCTTC

J: TRBJ1-1
V: TRBV2
size: -
D: -
CDR3: CASSELRRTEAFF
DNA: TGTGCCAGCAGTGAACTCCGAAGGACTGAAGCTTTCTTT

J: TRBJ2-1
V: TRBV21-1
size: -
D: -
CDR3: CASSEGLAGASSYNEQFF
DNA: TGTGCCAGCAGCGAGGGACTAGCGGGGGCCAGCTCCTACAATGAGCAGTTCTTC

J: TRBJ2-3
V: TRBV7-7
size: -
D: -
CDR3: CASSSTGTGDTQYF
DNA: TGTGCTAGCAGCTCCACAGGGACCGGTGATACGCAGTATTTT

J: TRBJ2-1
V: TRBV5-1
size: -
D: TRBD2
CDR3: CASSPTSDGNNEQFF
DNA: TGCGCCAGCAGCCCTACTAGCGACGGGAACAATGAGCAGTTCTTC

J: TRBJ2-3
V: TRBV9
size: -
D: TRBD2
CDR3: CASSVNRGGLTDTQYF
DNA: TGTGCCAGCAGCGTAAACCGGGGGGGCCTAACAGATACGCAGTATTTT

J: TRBJ2-1
V: TRBV27
size: -
D: -
CDR3: CASSFSGTLSNEQFF
DNA: TGTGCCAGCAGTTTTTCTGGGACGCTCTCCAATGAGCAGTTCTTC

J: TRBJ2-1
V: TRBV11-1
size: once
D: TRBD2
CDR3: CASEAGGAYEQFF
DNA: TGTGCCAGCGAAGCGGGGGGGGCCTATGAGCAGTTCTTC

J: TRBJ2-7
V: TRBV28
size: -
D: TRBD2
CDR3: CASSLGPSGGAYEQYF
DNA: TGTGCCAGCAGTTTAGGCCCTAGCGGGGGGGCCTACGAGCAGTACTTC

J: TRBJ2-1
V: TRBV7-3
size: few
D: TRBD2
CDR3: CASERHGRESNEQFF
DNA: TGTGCCAGCGAAAGGCACGGGCGGGAGAGCAATGAGCAGTTCTTC

J: TRBJ1-4
V: TRBV5-5
size: -
D: -
CDR3: CASSLDVSRTNEKLFF
DNA: TGTGCCAGCAGCTTGGACGTTTCTCGGACTAATGAAAAACTGTTTTTT

J: TRBJ2-3
V: TRBV7-3
size: -
D: TRBD2
CDR3: CASSLAGATDTQYF
DNA: TGTGCCAGCAGCCTAGCGGGAGCTACAGATACGCAGTATTTT

J: TRBJ1-6
V: TRBV5-1
size: few
D: TRBD1
CDR3: CASSRGQNSPLHF
DNA: TGCGCCAGCAGCCGGGGACAGAATTCACCCCTCCACTTT

J: TRBJ2-7
V: TRBV21-1
size: -
D: -
CDR3: CASSTLVGQIGYEQYF
DNA: TGTGCCAGCAGCACTTTGGTGGGGCAGATAGGCTACGAGCAGTACTTC

J: TRBJ2-7
V: TRBV28
size: -
D: TRBD1
CDR3: CASRDRTGQSYEQYF
DNA: TGTGCCAGCAGGGACCGGACAGGGCAATCCTACGAGCAGTACTTC

J: TRBJ1-4
V: TRBV30
size: -
D: -
CDR3: CAWSGGEAEKLFF
DNA: TGTGCCTGGAGTGGGGGGGAAGCGGAAAAACTGTTTTTT

J: TRBJ1-2
V: TRBV30
size: -
D: -
CDR3: CAWSTQRTYGYTF
DNA: TGTGCCTGGAGTACACAGAGAACCTATGGCTACACCTTC

J: TRBJ2-5
V: TRBV10-3
size: -
D: TRBD2
CDR3: CAISQYASGDRETQYF
DNA: TGTGCCATCAGTCAGTACGCTAGCGGGGACAGAGAGACCCAGTACTTC

J: TRBJ2-3
V: TRBV5-4
size: -
D: TRBD2
CDR3: CASSGTSGGAADTQYF
DNA: TGTGCCAGCAGCGGGACTAGCGGGGGGGCCGCAGATACGCAGTATTTT

J: TRBJ1-2
V: TRBV28
size: -
D: -
CDR3: CASSSGSLGYTF
DNA: TGTGCCAGCAGTTCGGGGTCCCTTGGCTACACCTTC

J: TRBJ2-1
V: TRBV30
size: -
D: -
CDR3: CAWSNYNEQFF
DNA: TGTGCCTGGAGTAATTACAATGAGCAGTTCTTC

J: TRBJ1-5
V: TRBV28
size: few
D: TRBD1
CDR3: CASSLGPTGQAGGQPQHF
DNA: TGTGCCAGCAGTTTAGGTCCCACCGGACAGGCCGGGGGGCAGCCCCAGCATTTT

J: TRBJ1-2
V: TRBV7-2
size: medium-sized
D: -
CDR3: CASSSYRADYGYTF
DNA: TGTGCCAGCAGCTCCTACAGGGCCGATTATGGCTACACCTTC

J: TRBJ2-2
V: TRBV18
size: few
D: -
CDR3: CASSPPGGFNTGELFF
DNA: TGTGCCAGCTCACCACCGGGGGGCTTCAACACCGGGGAGCTGTTTTTT

J: TRBJ1-2
V: TRBV2
size: -
D: TRBD1
CDR3: CASTTDRATGGYTF
DNA: TGTGCCAGCACAACCGACAGGGCCACGGGCGGCTACACCTTC

J: TRBJ1-2
V: TRBV28
size: -
D: TRBD1
CDR3: CASSLFQGAGPLF
DNA: TGTGCCAGCAGTTTATTCCAGGGGGCTGGGCCTCTTTTC

J: TRBJ2-1
V: TRBV5-1
size: -
D: TRBD2
CDR3: CASSLRDSSGPYNEQFF
DNA: TGCGCCAGCAGCTTGAGGGACTCTAGCGGACCGTACAATGAGCAGTTCTTC

J: TRBJ1-1
V: TRBV7-2
size: -
D: -
CDR3: CASSLVETGRLGGTEAFF
DNA: TGTGCCAGCAGCTTGGTGGAAACAGGGCGGCTGGGGGGCACTGAAGCTTTCTTT